The next 9 T cell receptor beta chains were all read from a single sample in a study of neoadjuvant nivolumab and ipilimumab in lung cancer. Here immunoSEQ multiplex PCR was the method, and the copy in TCRdb shows in-frame clones only, minus some. The table has 24,000 or so clones, approximately 84% seen once. Sequenced material: peripheral blood, taken before neoadjuvant nivolumab, alone or with ipilimumab. Receptors originate from an adult with non-small cell lung cancer.

The chain joins TRBV7-8 to TRBJ1-1; D is uncertain. The CDR3 runs to 13 residues. V was clipped by 3 bases and J by 3 bases, with 8 bases between them. The germline gives CDR1 SGHVS, CDR2 FQNEAQ. CDR3 nucleotides: TGTGCCAGCAGCTTCTTTGGGGACACTGAAGCTTTCTTT. Translated: CASSFFGDTEAFF.

This clone was counted a single time. The chain recombines TRBV5-1 with TRBJ2-7; tentative D call: TRBD1 (5 bases). V was pared by 4 bases and J by 2 bases, with 13 bases between. Germline assignment: CDR1 SGHRS and CDR2 YFSETQ. The CDR3 contains 14 residues. CDR3 region: CASSVSQGTYEQYF. For the CDR3, the DNA is TGCGCCAGCAGCGTAAGCCAGGGAACCTACGAGCAGTACTTC.

The CDR3 region is CASSTQGVGANVLTF. CDR3 nucleotides: TGTGCCAGCAGCACACAGGGAGTTGGGGCCAACGTCCTGACTTTC. The chain couples TRBV7-3 to TRBJ2-6; tentatively, D is TRBD1 (6 bases). Trimming left V 5 bases short and J 3 bases short, with 11 bases between. Germline CDR1 SGHTA, CDR2 FQGTGA. The CDR3 contains 15 residues. Combining the CDR3 with reference TRBV7-3 and TRBJ2-6 gives the whole variable domain GAGVSQTPSNKVTEKGKYVELRCDPISGHTALYWYRQSLGQGPEFLIYFQGTGAADDSGLPNDRFFAVRPEGSVSTLKIQRTERGDSAVYLCASSTQGVGANVLTFGAGSRLTVL.

The chain joins TRBV5-5 to TRBJ1-5; D is unresolved. V lost 3 bases to trimming and J lost 4 bases, with 5 bases between them. The germline CDR1 and CDR2 sequences are SGHKS and YYEKEE (reference sequence). This CDR3 is 12 amino acids long. CDR3 nucleotide sequence: TGTGCCAGCAGCTCCCCAAATCAGCCCCAGCATTTT. Translated: CASSSPNQPQHF.

The chain employs TRBV4-2 and TRBJ1-2; 7 bases are shared with TRBD1. The V segment lost 1 base and the J segment 1 base; nucleotides outside the gene matches: 6. There are 16 residues in the CDR3. Germline CDR1 is LGHNA and CDR2 is YNFKEQ. DNA for the CDR3: TGTGCCAGCAGCCAAGCCGGGACAGCTAATAACTATGGCTACACCTTC. Encoded protein: CASSQAGTANNYGYTF.

Remarks on this clone: The sample holds other DNA sequences that translate to the same CDR3. V and J are TRBV6-5 and TRBJ2-3; D gene ambiguous. CDR1 is MNHEY and CDR2 is SVGAGI in the germline V gene. CDR3 size: 13 residues. Deletions cut 2 bases from V and 4 bases from J, with 7 bases between. In nucleotides, the CDR3 is TGTGCCAGCAGTTACCGCCGGTCAGATACGCAGTATTTT. This sequence encodes CASSYRRSDTQYF.

This chain joins TRBV29-1 and TRBJ2-2; no definite D call. Germline lookup yields CDR1 SQVTM and CDR2 ANQGSEA. Trimming stripped 5 bases from V and 0 bases from J, with 7 bases between. The CDR3 is 13 amino acids. The CDR3 here is CSVRPANTGELFF. DNA for the CDR3: TGCAGCGTTCGCCCTGCGAACACCGGGGAGCTGTTTTTT.

Only a few counts were recorded for this clone. The V gene is TRBV10-2, the J gene TRBJ1-2; D remains unclear. Between the trimmed V and J ends, which lost 3 bases and 4 bases, there was a span of 15 bases. The germline CDR1 and CDR2 sequences are WSHSY and SAAADI. The CDR3 has 15 residues. This CDR3 reads CASSEAGRRLYGYTF. The CDR3 DNA sequence: TGCGCCAGCAGTGAAGCTGGCCGGCGGCTCTATGGCTACACCTTC.

This chain uses TRBV11-3 with TRBJ2-4; D may correspond to TRBD1 or TRBD2 (5 bases each). Germline V gene lookup returns CDR1 SGHNT and CDR2 YENEEA. The CDR3 runs 16 residues. V was shortened by 3 bases and J by 5 bases, with 17 bases between the two germline ends. The CDR3 coding sequence is TGTGCCAGCAGCTTGGGGCAGGGCCCTAGCCAAAACATTCAGTACTTC. It specifies CASSLGQGPSQNIQYF.